These 10 T cell receptor beta chains were sequenced from one sample in a study of blood T cell repertoires in COVID-19. Some clones are missing from TCRdb's copy, which holds only in-frame ones; the method was immunoSEQ multiplex PCR. The repertoire holds about 76,000 clones, with around 85% as singletons. The sequencing sample was made of peripheral blood. These receptors all come from a young man with acute or convalescent COVID-19.

The CDR3 protein is CATAWSGGRTYEQYF. CDR3 DNA: TGTGCCACAGCTTGGTCCGGCGGGAGAACTTACGAGCAGTACTTC. The chain uses TRBV28 and TRBJ2-7; 7 nucleotides match TRBD2. Germline V CDR1 and CDR2: MDHEN, SYDVKM. This CDR3 spans 15 amino acids. V dropped 10 bases and J dropped 4; count of bases not matched to a gene: 16.

The rearrangement links TRBV6-5 to TRBJ2-1; 7 nucleotides line up with TRBD2. This CDR3 comprises 14 residues. From germline, CDR1 is MNHEY and CDR2 SVGAGI. Trimming cost V 4 bases and J 8 bases; bases outside gene matches: 8. The CDR3 sequence: CASSSSSGDDEQFF. The CDR3, as DNA: TGTGCCAGCAGTTCATCCAGCGGGGACGATGAGCAGTTCTTC.

Here the CDR3 DNA reads TGTGCCAGCAGCTTAGCTGCAGCAGGGACCGGGGAGCTGTTTTTT. Protein product: CASSLAAAGTGELFF. V usage is TRBV7-2 and J usage is TRBJ2-2, with D tentatively TRBD1 (5 bases). This CDR3 region has 15 residues. Trimming stripped 0 bases from V and 5 bases from J, with 10 bases between. The germline V gene encodes CDR1 SGHTA and CDR2 FQGNSA.

The chain joins TRBV7-6 to TRBJ2-1, with a tentative D call TRBD2 (5 bases). Looked up from germline, CDR1 is SGHVS and CDR2 is FNYEAQ. The CDR3 runs to 15 residues. The V end lost 5 bases, the J end lost 8 bases, and 19 bases lay between the germline ends. This chain's CDR3 is CASSLVRMGADEQFF. The CDR3 DNA is TGTGCCAGCAGCCTAGTAAGGATGGGAGCGGATGAGCAGTTCTTC. The full variable domain, with the rest looked up from reference TRBV7-6 and TRBJ2-1, is GAGVSQSPRYKVTKRGQDVALRCDPISGHVSLYWYRQALGQGPEFLTYFNYEAQQDKSGLPNDRFSAERPEGSISTLTIQRTEQRDSAMYRCASSLVRMGADEQFFGPGTRLTVL.

J is TRBJ2-3 and V is TRBV7-3; 9 bases are shared with TRBD2. The CDR3 covers 17 residues. CDR1 is SGHTA and CDR2 is FQGTGA in the germline V gene. V was clipped by 0 bases and J by 4 bases; unmatched bases: 8. CDR3 nucleotide sequence: TGTGCCAGCAGCTTAACTTGGGCGGGAGGGCCAGCAGATACGCAGTATTTT. This gives the protein CASSLTWAGGPADTQYF.

The chain recombines TRBV7-2 with TRBJ2-7; D is uncertain. Trimming cost V 5 bases and J 5 bases, with 16 bases left between them. Germline V gene data show CDR1 as SGHTA and CDR2 as FQGNSA. The CDR3 is made up of 14 amino acids. CDR3 residues: CASSLDFVSNEQYF. CDR3 coding DNA: TGTGCCAGCAGCCTAGACTTTGTTTCAAACGAGCAGTACTTC.

The CDR3 sequence: CASSWTSGSGETQYF. CDR3 nucleotide sequence: TGTGCCAGCAGCTGGACTAGCGGGAGTGGAGAGACCCAGTACTTC. This rearrangement joins TRBV5-4 to TRBJ2-5; 13 bases match TRBD2. CDR3 length equals 15 residues. Germline CDR1 SGHNT, CDR2 YYREEE (reference sequence). V was clipped by 3 bases and J by 4 bases; unmatched bases: 3.

This clone showed up just once. CDR3 nucleotides: TGTGCCAGCAGCCCGCAGGGGGTATACGGCTACACCTTC. Translating gives CASSPQGVYGYTF. V is TRBV7-2 and J is TRBJ1-2, with TRBD1 identical over 7 bases. J was trimmed by 8 bases and V by 5 bases; bases with no gene match: 8. Germline CDR1 is SGHTA and CDR2 is FQGNSA. This CDR3 is 13 amino acids long.

V gene TRBV3-1 (or the pseudogene TRBV3-2) combines with J gene TRBJ1-3; D might be TRBD1 (6 bases). Germline V gene sequence: CDR1 LGHDT, CDR2 YNNKEL (reference sequence). The CDR3 sequence is 15 residues long. The V and J ends lost 2 bases and 1 base respectively, with 9 bases between them. The CDR3, as DNA: TGTGCCAGCAGCCAAAGGGGGTCTTCTGGAAACACCATATATTTT. Its protein is CASSQRGSSGNTIYF.

The chain couples TRBV7-2 to TRBJ1-6; D gene unclear. The V end lost 2 bases, the J end lost 0 bases, and 8 bases lay between the germline ends. CDR1 and CDR2 (germline): SGHTA, FQGNSA. CDR3 size: 16 residues. CDR3 sequence: CASSLQPSSYNSPLHF. The DNA of the CDR3 is TGTGCCAGCAGCTTACAGCCTAGCTCCTATAATTCACCCCTCCACTTT.